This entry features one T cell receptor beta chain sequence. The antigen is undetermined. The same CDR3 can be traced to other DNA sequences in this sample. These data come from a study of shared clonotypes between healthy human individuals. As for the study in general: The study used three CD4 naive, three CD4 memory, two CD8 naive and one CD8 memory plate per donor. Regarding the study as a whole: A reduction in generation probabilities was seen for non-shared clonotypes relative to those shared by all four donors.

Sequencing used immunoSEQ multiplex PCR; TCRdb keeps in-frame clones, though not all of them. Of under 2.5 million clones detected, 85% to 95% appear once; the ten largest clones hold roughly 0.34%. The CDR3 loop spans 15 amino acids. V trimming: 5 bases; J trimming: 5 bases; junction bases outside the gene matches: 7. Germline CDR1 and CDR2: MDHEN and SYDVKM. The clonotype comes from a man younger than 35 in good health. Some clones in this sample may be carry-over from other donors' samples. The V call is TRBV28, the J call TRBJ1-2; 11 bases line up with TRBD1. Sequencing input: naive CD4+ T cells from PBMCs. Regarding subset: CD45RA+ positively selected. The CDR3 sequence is CASSPRTGGYYGYTF. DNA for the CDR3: TGTGCCAGCAGTCCCAGGACAGGGGGCTATTATGGCTACACCTTC.